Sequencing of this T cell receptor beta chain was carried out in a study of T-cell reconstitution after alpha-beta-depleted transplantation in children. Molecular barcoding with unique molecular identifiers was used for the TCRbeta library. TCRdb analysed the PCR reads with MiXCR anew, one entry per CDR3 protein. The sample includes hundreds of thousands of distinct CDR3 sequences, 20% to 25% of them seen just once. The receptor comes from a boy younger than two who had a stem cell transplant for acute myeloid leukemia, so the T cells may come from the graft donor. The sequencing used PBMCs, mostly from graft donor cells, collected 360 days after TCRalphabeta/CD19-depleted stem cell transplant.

CDR3 DNA sequence: TGTGCCAGCAGCCCCGGGACTAGTGACAATGAGCAGTTCTTC. Residues: CASSPGTSDNEQFF. The chain is built from TRBV12-3 or TRBV12-4 and TRBJ2-1, with 8 bases aligning to TRBD2. There are 14 residues in the CDR3. The V and J ends lost 6 bases and 5 bases, in that order; junction bases with no gene match: 6.